This is a list of T cell receptor beta chains from one sample in a study of cytomegalovirus exposure and HLA in healthy donors. The assay was immunoSEQ multiplex PCR, and TCRdb's table has in-frame clones only and misses some. Among some 210,000 clones, 78% were seen once, and the ten largest hold less than 4.5%. Sequencing was done on a sample of PBMCs. These receptor sequences come from a male donor in good health and CMV-seronegative. CDR3s include the opening cysteine and the closing phenylalanine or tryptophan. A D gene is named only where the DNA matches it firmly. Clone size is not always given. Where it is, it says once, few, many or a class for expanded clones.

-	TRBV7-2	few	TRBJ1-4	TGTGCCAGCAGCACGAGTGGAGGGTCAAATGAAAAACTGTTTTTT	CASSTSGGSNEKLFF
-	TRBV4-1	-	TRBJ2-7	TGCGCCAGCAGCCAAGCGGCAGGCGCCCTCAACGGAGAGCAGTACTTC	CASSQAAGALNGEQYF
TRBD2	TRBV5-1	-	TRBJ2-3	TGCGCCAGCTCCAGCGGGAGTACAGATACGCAGTATTTT	CASSSGSTDTQYF
-	TRBV15	-	TRBJ2-7	TGTGCCACCAGCGTGGGTGGAGGCGAGCAGTACTTC	CATSVGGGEQYF
-	TRBV19	-	TRBJ2-7	TGTGCCAGTAGGGAACAGGCCCCCGGGGGCTACGAGCAGTACTTC	CASREQAPGGYEQYF
-	TRBV6-6	few	TRBJ1-1	TGTGCCAGCAGTAAGACGCGGGGATCGAACACTGAAGCTTTCTTT	CASSKTRGSNTEAFF
TRBD1	TRBV7-9	-	TRBJ1-2	TGTGCCAGCAGCCCCAGGGACAGGGAGTCCCTTAACTATGGCTACACCTTC	CASSPRDRESLNYGYTF
-	TRBV6-1	few	TRBJ2-7	TGTGCCAGCAGTGAATTCAACGAGCAGTACTTC	CASSEFNEQYF
-	TRBV27	few	TRBJ1-2	TGTGCCAGCAGAGTGCACGGGGGGCAGAATAACTATGGCTACACCTTC	CASRVHGGQNNYGYTF
-	TRBV12-5	-	TRBJ2-2	TGTGCTAGTAAGAGCCCCGGGGGTGGGGAGCTGTTTTTT	CASKSPGGGELFF
TRBD2	TRBV7-9	-	TRBJ2-3	TGTTCCAGCAGCCGTCTAGCGGGAGGCGGAGATACGCAGTATTTT	CSSSRLAGGGDTQYF
-	TRBV5-4	-	TRBJ1-1	TGTGCCAGCAGCCCAGACCTCCCAGGGCGAGTTTGGACTGAAGCTTTCTTT	CASSPDLPGRVWTEAFF
-	TRBV23-1	-	TRBJ1-1	TGCGCCAGCAGTCAACCCCCGACAGGACGCCGATCTGAAGCTTTCTTT	CASSQPPTGRRSEAFF
-	TRBV7-9	-	TRBJ1-2	TGTGCCAGCAGCCCCGGGGACTTCGCCTATGGCTACACCTTC	CASSPGDFAYGYTF
-	TRBV5-1	few	TRBJ2-6	TGCGCCAGCAGCTTCGGACATAACCCCATCTCTGGGGCCAACGTCCTGACTTTC	CASSFGHNPISGANVLTF
TRBD2	TRBV5-8	-	TRBJ2-7	TGTGCCAGCAGCTTGATCCGCGGGACTAGCGGTTCCTACGAGCAGTACTTC	CASSLIRGTSGSYEQYF
TRBD2	TRBV9	-	TRBJ2-7	TGTGCCAGCAGCGTAGGAACTAGCGGGAAAAGGTACTTC	CASSVGTSGKRYF
TRBD2	TRBV11-1	-	TRBJ2-7	TGTGCCAGCAGCTTACCAAAGACTAGCGGGAGAGTTTACGAGCAGTACTTC	CASSLPKTSGRVYEQYF